This T cell receptor beta chain was identified during a study of blood T cell repertoires in COVID-19. About the research overall: Nucleic acid was either cDNA or gDNA, and it came from T cells, B-cell-depleted T cells, or PBMCs.

Per the original methods: Reference gene primer amplification gave nucleated cell count estimates. The assay was immunoSEQ multiplex PCR, and TCRdb's table has in-frame clones only and misses some. Clone size and the V and J calls come from that table; the DNA yielded D and trimming. The sample lists 200,000 to 250,000 clones, roughly four fifths occurring once. Clinical histories supplied by participants themselves formed the basis of cohort assignment. Two negative PCRs, clearance, or symptom resolution characterized the recovered Cohort 3 donors. Germline loops: CDR1 SGHAT, CDR2 FQNNGV. CDR3 length: 16 amino acids. The V end lost 1 base, the J end lost 0 bases, and 9 bases lay between the germline ends.

Sequencing was done on a sample of PBMCs or T cells enriched from blood (not recorded which). The sequence was collected from a man aged 40-55 years who had recovered from COVID-19. This chain uses TRBV11-2 with TRBJ2-2; a weak D match, TRBD1 (5 bases). The CDR3 loop reads CASSLGQWANTGELFF. CDR3 DNA: TGTGCCAGCAGCTTAGGACAGTGGGCGAACACCGGGGAGCTGTTTTTT.